The rows below give T cell receptor beta chains drawn from one sample of a study of Graves' ophthalmopathy and Graves' hyperthyroidism. In TCRdb, the multiplex PCR reads were re-called with MiXCR into one record per CDR3 protein. The repertoire consists of hundreds of thousands of distinct CDR3 sequences, with roughly two fifths occurring once and the leading ten covering 3.3%. Sequencing input: peripheral blood. The receptors derive from an adult man with Graves' ophthalmopathy. The CDR3 runs from the conserved cysteine through the conserved F or W.

16	TRBV4-2	TRBJ1-2	CASSQVVGATNYGYTF
12	TRBV10-3	TRBJ1-1	CASGDRVAEAFF
13	TRBV6-5	TRBJ2-7	CASSEVGAYEQYF
15	TRBV5-1	TRBJ2-7	CASSPDPGYGYEQYF
14	TRBV29-1	TRBJ2-2	CSVEDPSGSRELFF
15	TRBV7-9	TRBJ1-1	CASSTGTGHNTEAFF
12	TRBV11-3	TRBJ2-2	CASLAHTGKLFF
13	TRBV6-5	TRBJ1-2	CASNGQEGYGYTF
15	TRBV7-9	TRBJ1-1	CASSPGDSMNTEAFF
16	TRBV10-3	TRBJ1-5	CASSEVGGASNQLQHF
15	TRBV7-9	TRBJ2-1	CASSLAGGPVSEQFF
12	TRBV29-1	TRBJ1-1	CSVEGSEGEAFF
14	TRBV5-1	TRBJ2-7	CASSFTGAAYEQYF
15	TRBV6-6	TRBJ1-2	CASSKESSHFYGYTF
16	TRBV10-3	TRBJ2-7	CAICSASRDRTYEQYF
15	TRBV5-4	TRBJ1-4	CASGSIGEAHEKLFF
15	TRBV6-6	TRBJ1-4	CASRRAQGANEKLFF
12	TRBV7-2	TRBJ1-1	CASRADDTEAFF
14	TRBV19	TRBJ1-1	CASSTDSMITEAFF
16	TRBV15	TRBJ2-4	CATSRESSIAKNIQYF
17	TRBV19	TRBJ2-2	CASRTGSTGMRTGELFF
15	TRBV5-1	TRBJ2-7	CASSFEAGFAYEQYF
14	TRBV4-1	TRBJ1-1	CASSYRAGGTEAFF
14	TRBV10-3	TRBJ2-7	CAISEVAGPYEQYF
15	TRBV10-3	TRBJ2-5	CAISASGRYQETQYF
13	TRBV10-3	TRBJ1-1	CATRDRQTPEAFF
18	TRBV3-1	TRBJ2-7	CASSQLRVGQGRVYEQYF
14	TRBV7-2	TRBJ1-2	CASSPYRFSDGYTF
15	TRBV12-3/TRBV12-4	TRBJ2-7	CASSLGAGFFDEQYF